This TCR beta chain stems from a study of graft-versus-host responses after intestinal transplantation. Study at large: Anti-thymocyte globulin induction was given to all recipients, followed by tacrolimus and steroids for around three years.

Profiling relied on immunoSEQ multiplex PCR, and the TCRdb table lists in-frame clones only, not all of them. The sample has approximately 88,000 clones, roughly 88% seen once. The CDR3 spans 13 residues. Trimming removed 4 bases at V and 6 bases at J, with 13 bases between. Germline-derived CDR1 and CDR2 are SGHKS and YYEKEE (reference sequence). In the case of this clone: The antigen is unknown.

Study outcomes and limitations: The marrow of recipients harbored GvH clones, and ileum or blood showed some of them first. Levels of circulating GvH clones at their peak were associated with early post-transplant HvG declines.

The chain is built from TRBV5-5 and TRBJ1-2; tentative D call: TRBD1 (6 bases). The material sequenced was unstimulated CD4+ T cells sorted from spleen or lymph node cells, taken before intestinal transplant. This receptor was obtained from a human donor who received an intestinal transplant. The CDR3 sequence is CASSRQVVDGYTF. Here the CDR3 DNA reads TGTGCCAGCAGCCGACAGGTTGTGGATGGCTACACCTTC.